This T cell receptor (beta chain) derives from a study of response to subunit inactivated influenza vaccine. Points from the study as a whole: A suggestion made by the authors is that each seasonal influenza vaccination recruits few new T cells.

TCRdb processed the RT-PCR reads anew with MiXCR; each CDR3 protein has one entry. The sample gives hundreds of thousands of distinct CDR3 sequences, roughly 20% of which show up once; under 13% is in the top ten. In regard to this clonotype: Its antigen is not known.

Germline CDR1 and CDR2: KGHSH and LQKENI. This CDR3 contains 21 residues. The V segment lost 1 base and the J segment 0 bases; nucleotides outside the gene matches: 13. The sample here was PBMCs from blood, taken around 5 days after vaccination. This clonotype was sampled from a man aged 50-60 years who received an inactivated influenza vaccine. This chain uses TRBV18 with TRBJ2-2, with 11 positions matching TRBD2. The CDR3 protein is CASSPRFLAGGDVSNTGELFF. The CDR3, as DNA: TGTGCCAGCTCACCACGCTTTCTAGCGGGGGGAGATGTATCGAACACCGGGGAGCTGTTTTTT. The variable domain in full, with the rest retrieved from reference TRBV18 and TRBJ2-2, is NAGVMQNPRHLVRRRGQEARLRCSPMKGHSHVYWYRQLPEEGLKFMVYLQKENIIDESGMPKERFSAEFPKEGPSILRIQQVVRGDSAAYFCASSPRFLAGGDVSNTGELFFGEGSRLTVL.